These 25 T cell receptor beta chains were all obtained from the same sample, sequenced in a study of blood T cell repertoires in COVID-19. The table came from immunoSEQ multiplex PCR; TCRdb's copy has only in-frame clones and leaves some out. Of over 250,000 clones in the sample, roughly 90% are singletons; the top ten hold 1% to 1.3%. The sequencing input was PBMCs or T cells enriched from blood (not recorded which). The origin of the receptors is a woman in her 30s who had recovered from COVID-19.

This clone appeared once. J is TRBJ2-5 and V is TRBV10-3, with a possible D match to TRBD2 (7 bases). The ends were cut back, 10 bases at V and 4 bases at J, with 16 bases in the middle. CDR3 length: 13 amino acids. Germline assignment: CDR1 ENHRY and CDR2 SYGVKD. DNA of the CDR3: TGTGCCAACGCCAAGGGGGGGGCAGAGACCCAGTACTTC. It encodes CANAKGGAETQYF.

This clone is a singleton in its sample. The V call is TRBV19, the J call TRBJ1-2, with 8 nucleotides matching TRBD1. This CDR3 comprises 13 residues. V dropped 7 bases and J dropped 4; count of bases not matched to a gene: 5. Germline CDR1 and CDR2: LNHDA and SQIVND (reference sequence). CDR3 sequence: CASTRGQGYGYTF. In nucleotides, the CDR3 is TGTGCCAGTACCAGGGGGCAGGGCTATGGCTACACCTTC.

The DNA for the CDR3 is TGTGCCAGCAGCCCCCACAGCGGGAGCGACAATGAGCAGTTCTTC. Translation: CASSPHSGSDNEQFF. The chain has TRBV6-2 or TRBV6-3 and TRBJ2-1; TRBD2 matches at 8 bases. Germline lookup yields CDR1 MNHEY and CDR2 SVGEGT. The trim removed 6 bases at V and 5 bases at J, leaving 9 bases unmatched. This CDR3 comprises 15 residues.

The chain has TRBV28 and TRBJ1-6; weak D call: TRBD1 (6 bases). Trimming stripped 7 bases from V and 11 bases from J, with 18 bases between. Germline values: CDR1 MDHEN, CDR2 SYDVKM. The CDR3 is 14 residues long. The CDR3: CASKETGSQPPLHF. As DNA, the CDR3 is TGTGCCAGCAAAGAAACAGGGAGTCAGCCACCCCTCCACTTT.

The chain couples TRBV11-2 to TRBJ2-3; 7 positions match TRBD2. There are 14 residues in the CDR3. Germline values: CDR1 SGHAT, CDR2 FQNNGV. J lost 4 bases, V lost 1 base, and 2 bases had no gene match. The CDR3: CASSLGLASDTQYF. In nucleotides, the CDR3 is TGTGCCAGCAGCTTAGGACTAGCCTCAGATACGCAGTATTTT.

The rearrangement joins TRBV18 to TRBJ2-3; D gene unclear. This CDR3 is 14 amino acids long. Germline V gene data show CDR1 as KGHSH and CDR2 as LQKENI. V was trimmed by 1 base and J by 4 bases, leaving 9 bases between them. CDR3 coding DNA: TGTGCCAGCTCACCACAAAGAGGTGCAGATACGCAGTATTTT. Amino acid sequence: CASSPQRGADTQYF.

The chain carries TRBV19 and TRBJ1-5; 8 nucleotides match TRBD1. The germline gives CDR1 LNHDA, CDR2 SQIVND (reference sequence). J was trimmed by 5 bases and V by 6 bases; bases with no gene match: 6. This CDR3 region has 14 residues. The CDR3 DNA reads as TGTGCCAGTAGCCTGGACAGGGTCCATCAGCCCCAGCATTTT. Encoded protein: CASSLDRVHQPQHF.

The chain recombines TRBV5-1 with TRBJ2-5; no definite D call. The V gene's germline CDR1 is SGHRS and CDR2 YFSETQ. The CDR3 is 16 residues long. The V and J ends lost 0 bases and 0 bases respectively, with 12 bases between them. This chain's CDR3 is CASSLAPSSDQETQYF. Written as DNA, the CDR3 is TGCGCCAGCAGCTTGGCCCCGTCCAGCGACCAAGAGACCCAGTACTTC. Based on the CDR3 plus reference TRBV5-1 and TRBJ2-5, the full variable domain is KAGVTQTPRYLIKTRGQQVTLSCSPISGHRSVSWYQQTPGQGLQFLFEYFSETQRNKGNFPGRFSGRQFSNSRSEMNVSTLELGDSALYLCASSLAPSSDQETQYFGPGTRLLVL.

The chain links TRBV28 to TRBJ1-6; 9 bases align to TRBD1. Germline CDR1 MDHEN, CDR2 SYDVKM. This CDR3 contains 16 residues. V was clipped by 3 bases and J by 10 bases; unmatched bases: 10. In nucleotides, the CDR3 is TGTGCCAGCAGTTTTTCCCCCGGGACAGGGCACTCACCCCTCCACTTT. Amino acid sequence: CASSFSPGTGHSPLHF.

The chain carries TRBV28 and TRBJ1-3; 7 nucleotides match TRBD1. J lost 3 bases, V lost 10 bases, and 12 bases had no gene match. The CDR3 sequence is 15 residues long. CDR1 and CDR2 from the germline V gene are MDHEN and SYDVKM. CDR3 loop: CAITPTTGRGNTIYF. The CDR3 DNA follows: TGTGCCATAACACCTACGACAGGGCGTGGAAACACCATATATTTT.

The chain links TRBV28 to TRBJ2-3; 12 nucleotides align to TRBD2. V shed 5 bases, J shed 0 bases, and the junction held 12 bases outside the gene matches. CDR3 length: 19 amino acids. Germline assignment: CDR1 MDHEN and CDR2 SYDVKM. CDR3 coding DNA: TGTGCCAGCAGTCACTCAGGGCTAGCGGGAGGGCCGAGCACAGATACGCAGTATTTT. This gives the protein CASSHSGLAGGPSTDTQYF.

The gene calls are TRBV27 and TRBJ2-1, with 7 bases lining up with TRBD1. Germline trimming cut 1 base from V and 8 bases from J; bases unmatched to any gene: 8. The germline V gene has CDR1 MNHEY and CDR2 SMNVEV (reference sequence). There are 15 residues in the CDR3. DNA of the CDR3: TGTGCCAGCAGTTTATTGGGACAGTATTCTCATGAGCAGTTCTTC. The encoded protein is CASSLLGQYSHEQFF.

The chain couples TRBV4-1 to TRBJ2-1, with TRBD2 identical over 8 bases. The germline V gene encodes CDR1 MGHRA and CDR2 YSYEKL. Trimming removed 0 bases from V and 8 bases from J; junction bases left unmatched: 9. This CDR3 has 16 residues. The CDR3: CASSQESGRVFDEQFF. The CDR3 DNA is TGCGCCAGCAGCCAAGAAAGCGGGAGAGTCTTCGATGAGCAGTTCTTC.

The rearrangement uses TRBV5-4 and TRBJ1-2, with TRBD1 matching 10 bases. V lost 3 bases, J lost 0 bases, and 8 bases stayed unmatched. Germline V lookup: CDR1 SGHNT, CDR2 YYREEE (reference sequence). There are 17 residues in the CDR3. The CDR3 loop is CASSSGQGVKANYGYTF. The CDR3 region has the DNA TGTGCCAGCAGCTCCGGACAGGGGGTCAAAGCTAACTATGGCTACACCTTC.

The V gene is TRBV4-3, the J gene TRBJ2-7, with 8 bases lining up with TRBD1. Per the germline V gene, CDR1 is LGHNA and CDR2 is YSLEER. V trimming: 3 bases; J trimming: 0 bases; junction bases outside the gene matches: 4. This CDR3 has 15 amino acids. The DNA for the CDR3 is TGCGCCAGCAGCCACAGGGGGCAGAGCTCCTACGAGCAGTACTTC. Amino acids: CASSHRGQSSYEQYF.

In nucleotides, the CDR3 is TGTGCCAGCAGCCAACCTCCGGGGAACAATGAGCAGTTCTTC. Translating gives CASSQPPGNNEQFF. The rearrangement uses TRBV7-9 and TRBJ2-1; a possible D gene is TRBD2 (5 bases). Deletions cut 5 bases from V and 5 bases from J, with 13 bases between. Germline V gene lookup returns CDR1 SEHNR and CDR2 FQNEAQ (reference sequence). The CDR3 extends over 14 amino acids.

Here the CDR3 reads CASSSSGTSVSEQYF. Written as DNA, the CDR3 is TGTGCCAGCAGCTCATCCGGGACTAGCGTCTCGGAGCAGTACTTC. J is TRBJ2-7 and V is TRBV7-3; 10 positions agree with TRBD2. The V and J ends lost 4 bases and 7 bases, in that order; junction bases with no gene match: 10. CDR3 length equals 15 residues. Germline CDR1 and CDR2: SGHTA and FQGTGA.

This clone was observed once. The rearrangement joins TRBV5-1 to TRBJ2-3, with 13 bases aligning to TRBD2. CDR1 is SGHRS, CDR2 YFSETQ, per germline. V lost 0 bases and J lost 5; bases outside the gene matches: 6. The CDR3 is 17 residues long. The CDR3 is CASSLGILAGGEDTQYF. The CDR3 bases are TGCGCCAGCAGCTTGGGAATACTAGCGGGAGGGGAAGATACGCAGTATTTT.

This chain links TRBV4-1 with TRBJ1-4; D might be TRBD1 (6 bases). The CDR3 has 15 residues. V lost 7 bases, J lost 4 bases, and 16 bases lay in between. Germline CDR1 is MGHRA and CDR2 is YSYEKL. In nucleotides, the CDR3 is TGCGCCAGCACAGGGTGGACAGTGAATAATGAAAAACTGTTTTTT. Its protein product is CASTGWTVNNEKLFF.

This chain joins TRBV27 and TRBJ1-2, with 7 bases lining up with TRBD1. This CDR3 is 13 amino acids long. Trimming at V came to 2 bases and at J to 3 bases, leaving 0 bases not matched to a gene. Germline assignment: CDR1 MNHEY and CDR2 SMNVEV (reference sequence). This chain's CDR3 is CASSLQGDYGYTF. DNA for the CDR3: TGTGCCAGCAGTTTACAGGGGGACTATGGCTACACCTTC.

This chain joins TRBV5-1 and TRBJ2-5, with 14 bases fitting TRBD2. Per germline, CDR1 SGHRS and CDR2 YFSETQ. The CDR3 sequence is 17 residues long. J gave up 1 base and V 4 bases, and 6 bases lay outside the gene matches. CDR3 sequence reads: CASSGGTSGSAQETQYF. In DNA form, the CDR3 reads TGCGCCAGCAGCGGAGGGACTAGCGGGAGTGCCCAAGAGACCCAGTACTTC.

As DNA, the CDR3 is TGTGCCTGGTCCGGGACTAGCGGTTATGGCACAGATACGCAGTATTTT. Its protein product is CAWSGTSGYGTDTQYF. V and J are TRBV30 and TRBJ2-3; 11 bases map to TRBD2. This CDR3 is 16 amino acids long. Germline CDR1 and CDR2: GTSNPN and SVGIG (reference sequence). With 5 bases clipped from V and 1 base from J, the junction kept 8 bases outside the gene matches.

In nucleotides, the CDR3 is TGCGCCAGCAGCTTGGTTGGAGGACTAGCGGGAGGGCCGAGCACAGATACGCAGTATTTT. It yields the protein CASSLVGGLAGGPSTDTQYF. This chain links TRBV5-1 with TRBJ2-3; 15 nucleotides agree with TRBD2. Germline loops: CDR1 SGHRS, CDR2 YFSETQ. This CDR3 spans 20 amino acids. The V and J ends lost 0 bases and 0 bases, in that order; junction bases with no gene match: 8.

This clone was counted a single time. The chain links TRBV18 to TRBJ1-2, with TRBD1 matching 8 bases. Per germline, CDR1 KGHSH and CDR2 LQKENI. V lost 4 bases and J lost 4; bases outside the gene matches: 8. The CDR3 loop spans 15 amino acids. This chain's CDR3 is CASSRGQDRGYGYTF. The CDR3 nucleotides read TGTGCCAGCTCACGGGGACAGGATCGTGGCTATGGCTACACCTTC.

The J gene is TRBJ1-2, the V gene TRBV19; possibly TRBD1 for D (5 bases). CDR3 length: 14 residues. V lost 7 bases and J lost 5, with 17 bases in between. Germline V lookup: CDR1 LNHDA, CDR2 SQIVND (reference sequence). This CDR3 is CASIDAGRSYGYTF. Here the CDR3 DNA reads TGTGCCAGTATCGACGCAGGGCGAAGTTATGGCTACACCTTC. The variable domain in full, with the rest retrieved from reference TRBV19 and TRBJ1-2, is DGGITQSPKYLFRKEGQNVTLSCEQNLNHDAMYWYRQDPGQGLRLIYYSQIVNDFQKGDIAEGYSVSREKKESFPLTVTSAQKNPTAFYLCASIDAGRSYGYTFGSGTRLTVV.